This T cell receptor beta chain was sequenced for a study of T-cell reconstitution after alpha-beta-depleted transplantation in children. V shed 6 bases and J shed 5 bases, with 19 bases lying between them. Germline V gene lookup returns CDR1 MNHNS and CDR2 SASEGT. The CDR3 totals 15 residues. This clonotype was recorded a few times. Unique molecular identifiers featured in how the TCRbeta library was prepared. In TCRdb, the PCR reads were re-called with MiXCR into one record per CDR3 protein. The sample has some 500,000 distinct CDR3 sequences; about 30% are singletons. The J gene is TRBJ2-5, the V gene TRBV6-1; no definite D call. The origin of this receptor is a human donor who donated a stem cell graft to a child with aplastic anemia. The material was PBMCs from the stem cell graft donor, obtained from the stem cell graft. The CDR3 reads CASSPLGRRRETQYF. DNA of the CDR3: TGTGCCAGCAGCCCATTAGGCAGGCGCAGGGAGACCCAGTACTTC.